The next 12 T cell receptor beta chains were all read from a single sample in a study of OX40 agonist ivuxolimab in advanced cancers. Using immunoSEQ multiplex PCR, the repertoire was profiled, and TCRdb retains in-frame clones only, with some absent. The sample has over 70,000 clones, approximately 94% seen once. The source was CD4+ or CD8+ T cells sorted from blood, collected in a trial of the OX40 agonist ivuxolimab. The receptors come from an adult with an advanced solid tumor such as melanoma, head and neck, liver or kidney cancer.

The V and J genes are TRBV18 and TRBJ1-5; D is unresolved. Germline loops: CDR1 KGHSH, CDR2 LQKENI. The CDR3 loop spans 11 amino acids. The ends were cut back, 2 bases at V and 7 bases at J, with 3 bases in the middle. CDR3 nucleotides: TGTGCCAGCTCACCAAGGCAGCCCCAGCATTTT. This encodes CASSPRQPQHF.

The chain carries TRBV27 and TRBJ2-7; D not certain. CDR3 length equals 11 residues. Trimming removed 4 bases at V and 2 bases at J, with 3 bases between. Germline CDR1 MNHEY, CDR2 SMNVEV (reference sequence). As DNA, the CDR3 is TGTGCCAGCAGTTCCACCTACGAGCAGTACTTC. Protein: CASSSTYEQYF.

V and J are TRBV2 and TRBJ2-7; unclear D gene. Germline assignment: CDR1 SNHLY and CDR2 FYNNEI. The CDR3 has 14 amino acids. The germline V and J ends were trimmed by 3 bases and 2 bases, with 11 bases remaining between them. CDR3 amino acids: CASSDGNRAYEQYF. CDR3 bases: TGTGCCAGCAGTGATGGGAACCGCGCCTACGAGCAGTACTTC.

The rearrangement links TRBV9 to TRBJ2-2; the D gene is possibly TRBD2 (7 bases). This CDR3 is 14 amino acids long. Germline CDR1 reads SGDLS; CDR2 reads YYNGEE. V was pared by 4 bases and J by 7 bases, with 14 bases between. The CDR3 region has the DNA TGTGCCAGCAGCCGGGGGGCCGCAGGCGGGGAGCTGTTTTTT. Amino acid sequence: CASSRGAAGGELFF.

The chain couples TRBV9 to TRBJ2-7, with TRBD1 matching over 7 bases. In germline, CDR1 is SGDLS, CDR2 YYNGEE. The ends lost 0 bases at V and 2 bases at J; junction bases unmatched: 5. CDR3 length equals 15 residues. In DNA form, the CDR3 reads TGTGCCAGCAGCGTAGGGACAGGAGCGGCCTACGAGCAGTACTTC. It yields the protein CASSVGTGAAYEQYF. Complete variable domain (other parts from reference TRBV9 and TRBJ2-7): DSGVTQTPKHLITATGQRVTLRCSPRSGDLSVYWYQQSLDQGLQFLIQYYNGEERAKGNILERFSAQQFPDLHSELNLSSLELGDSALYFCASSVGTGAAYEQYFGPGTRLTVT.

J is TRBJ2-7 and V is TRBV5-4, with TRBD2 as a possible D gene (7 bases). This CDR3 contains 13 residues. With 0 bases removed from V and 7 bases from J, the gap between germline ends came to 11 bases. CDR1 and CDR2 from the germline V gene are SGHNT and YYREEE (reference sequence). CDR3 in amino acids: CASSLAGGREQYF. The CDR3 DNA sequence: TGTGCCAGCAGCTTGGCGGGGGGCAGGGAGCAGTACTTC.

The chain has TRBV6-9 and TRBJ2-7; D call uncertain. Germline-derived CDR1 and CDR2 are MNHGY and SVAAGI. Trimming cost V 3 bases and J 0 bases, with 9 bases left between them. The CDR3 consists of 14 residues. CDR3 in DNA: TGTGCCAGCAGTTACCCGGACGGCTCCTACGAGCAGTACTTC. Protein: CASSYPDGSYEQYF.

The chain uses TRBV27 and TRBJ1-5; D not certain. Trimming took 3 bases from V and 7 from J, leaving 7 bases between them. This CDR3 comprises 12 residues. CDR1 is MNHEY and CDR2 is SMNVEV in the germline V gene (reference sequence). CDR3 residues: CASSFPGQPQHF. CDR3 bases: TGTGCCAGCAGTTTTCCGGGGCAGCCCCAGCATTTT.

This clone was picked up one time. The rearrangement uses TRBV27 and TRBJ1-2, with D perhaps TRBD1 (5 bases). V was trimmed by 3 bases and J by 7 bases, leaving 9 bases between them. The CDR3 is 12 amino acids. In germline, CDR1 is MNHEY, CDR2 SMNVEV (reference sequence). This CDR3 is CASSLDGGGYTF. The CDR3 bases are TGTGCCAGCAGTTTGGATGGGGGTGGCTACACCTTC.

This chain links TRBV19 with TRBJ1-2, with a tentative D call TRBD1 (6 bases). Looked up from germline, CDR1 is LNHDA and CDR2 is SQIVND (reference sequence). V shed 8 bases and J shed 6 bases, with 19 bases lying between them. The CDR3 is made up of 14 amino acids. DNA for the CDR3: TGTGCCAGTTCCGCAGGGGAAGTAATAGATGGCTACACCTTC. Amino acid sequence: CASSAGEVIDGYTF.

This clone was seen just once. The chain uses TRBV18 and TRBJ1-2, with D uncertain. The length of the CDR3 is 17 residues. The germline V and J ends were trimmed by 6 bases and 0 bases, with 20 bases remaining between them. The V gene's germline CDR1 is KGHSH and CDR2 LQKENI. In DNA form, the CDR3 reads TGTGCCAGCTCTCGAGAATTTACCGAGTTAGCTAACTATGGCTACACCTTC. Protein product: CASSREFTELANYGYTF.

This CDR3 is CASSFTYEQYF. The CDR3 DNA reads TGTGCCAGCAGCTTCACCTACGAGCAGTACTTC. The chain has TRBV7-9 and TRBJ2-7; D remains unclear. Trimming took off 3 bases at V and 2 bases at J, with 2 bases between the two ends. CDR3 size: 11 residues. CDR1 is SEHNR and CDR2 is FQNEAQ in the germline V gene (reference sequence). The complete variable domain, with remaining parts taken from reference TRBV7-9 and TRBJ2-7, reads DTGVSQNPRHKITKRGQNVTFRCDPISEHNRLYWYRQTLGQGPEFLTYFQNEAQLEKSRLLSDRFSAERPKGSFSTLEIQRTEQGDSAMYLCASSFTYEQYFGPGTRLTVT.